These T cell receptor beta chains were read from a single sample in a study of blood T cells in healthy people across ages. TCRdb re-called the 5' RACE reads through MiXCR, storing one row per CDR3 protein. Among 980,000 or so distinct CDR3 sequences, about 44% were seen once, and the ten largest hold around an eighth. The sample taken for sequencing was blood. The receptors were gathered from a man aged 30 to 45 in good health. Each CDR3 is given with its conserved first and last residue. Fields, in order: D gene, V gene, clone size, J gene, CDR3 protein, CDR3 DNA. A D gene is named only where the DNA matches it firmly. Some rows have no size entry. The others give once, few or many, or a class for an expanded clone.

>-|TRBV5-1|-|TRBJ2-1
CASSPDERGSYNEQFF
TGCGCCAGCAGCCCGGATGAAAGGGGCTCCTACAATGAGCAGTTCTTC
>-|TRBV4-3|-|TRBJ1-5
CASSQEGYQPQHF
TGCGCCAGCAGCCAGGAGGGGTATCAGCCCCAGCATTTT
>TRBD2|TRBV12-3/TRBV12-4|few|TRBJ2-3
CASSSNSGGQGDTQYF
TGTGCCAGCAGTTCCAATAGCGGGGGGCAGGGAGATACGCAGTATTTT
>-|TRBV28|few|TRBJ2-1
CASSLKSWGRRYYNEQFF
TGTGCCAGCAGTTTAAAGTCATGGGGCAGGCGTTACTACAATGAGCAGTTCTTC
>TRBD2|TRBV27|few|TRBJ2-1
CASSISGVYNEQFF
TGTGCCAGCAGTATCAGCGGGGTCTACAATGAGCAGTTCTTC
>TRBD1|TRBV7-9|once|TRBJ1-4
CASSPWDREKLFF
TGTGCCAGCAGCCCTTGGGACAGAGAAAAACTGTTTTTT
>TRBD1|TRBV6-5|-|TRBJ2-7
CASTFLDRDYEQYF
TGTGCCAGCACCTTCTTGGACAGGGACTACGAGCAGTACTTC
>TRBD2|TRBV28|-|TRBJ2-3
CASSLGPPTSGGTLGTDTQYF
TGTGCCAGCAGTTTAGGCCCCCCGACTAGCGGGGGCACACTAGGCACAGATACGCAGTATTTT
>TRBD1|TRBV20-1|few|TRBJ2-3
CSARSTGTGRTDTQYF
TGCAGTGCTAGATCTACCGGGACAGGGCGCACAGATACGCAGTATTTT
>-|TRBV10-2|-|TRBJ2-7
CASSELRGVNEQYF
TGCGCCAGCAGTGAGTTGAGGGGGGTCAACGAGCAGTACTTC
>-|TRBV12-3/TRBV12-4|many|TRBJ1-1
CASSFQNTEAFF
TGTGCCAGCAGTTTTCAGAACACTGAAGCTTTCTTT
>-|TRBV10-3|-|TRBJ2-5
CAISVNHQPETQYF
TGTGCCATCAGTGTTAACCACCAACCAGAGACCCAGTACTTC
>TRBD2|TRBV5-1|-|TRBJ2-1
CASGTTYNEQFF
TGCGCCAGCGGGACTACTTACAATGAGCAGTTCTTC
>-|TRBV4-1|-|TRBJ1-1
CASSQELGYQAFF
TGCGCCAGCAGCCAAGAACTAGGGTACCAAGCTTTCTTT
>-|TRBV20-1|-|TRBJ2-4
CSARDRDIAIQYF
TGCAGTGCTAGAGACCGGGACATTGCCATTCAGTACTTC
>-|TRBV9|-|TRBJ1-1
CASSLLHRANTEAFF
TGTGCCAGCAGCCTACTCCACAGGGCGAACACTGAAGCTTTCTTT
>TRBD2|TRBV28|-|TRBJ2-1
CASSRSEVERGGSYNEQFF
TGTGCCAGCAGTCGCTCAGAAGTCGAGCGGGGGGGCTCCTACAATGAGCAGTTCTTC
>-|TRBV20-1|-|TRBJ2-7
CRAVSSYEQYF
TGCAGGGCGGTCTCCTCCTACGAGCAGTACTTC
>-|TRBV4-2|-|TRBJ2-1
CASSQDSLAPSSYNEQFF
TGTGCCAGCAGCCAAGATAGTCTTGCGCCTAGCTCCTACAATGAGCAGTTCTTC
>-|TRBV6-5|-|TRBJ2-7
CASTDRGYGQYF
TGTGCCAGCACCGATCGGGGGTACGGGCAGTACTTC
>-|TRBV4-1|-|TRBJ1-4
CASSQVVLDINEKLFF
TGCGCCAGCAGCCAGGTTGTTCTTGACATTAATGAAAAACTGTTTTTT
>-|TRBV12-3/TRBV12-4|-|TRBJ2-7
CASSRGTGEQYF
TGTGCCAGCAGCCGAGGGACCGGCGAGCAGTACTTC
>TRBD1|TRBV5-1|-|TRBJ2-7
CTNSLRSGGQGVSYEQYF
TGCACCAACAGCTTACGGTCCGGGGGACAGGGGGTGTCCTACGAGCAGTACTTC
>TRBD2|TRBV7-6|few|TRBJ2-3
CASSFTSGVTDTQYF
TGTGCCAGCAGCTTTACTAGCGGGGTCACAGATACGCAGTATTTT
>TRBD1|TRBV29-1|few|TRBJ2-5
CSVAGQAQETQYF
TGCAGCGTTGCCGGACAGGCACAAGAGACCCAGTACTTC
>-|TRBV29-1|-|TRBJ1-1
CSVEVGGQDTEAFF
TGCAGCGTTGAAGTAGGGGGGCAGGACACTGAAGCTTTCTTT